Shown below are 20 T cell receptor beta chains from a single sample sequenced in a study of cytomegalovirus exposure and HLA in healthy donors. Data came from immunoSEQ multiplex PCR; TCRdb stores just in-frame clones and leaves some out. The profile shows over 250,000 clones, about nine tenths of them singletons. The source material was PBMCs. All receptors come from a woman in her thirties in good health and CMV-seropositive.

The CDR3: CASSYDRATGNTIYF. The DNA of the CDR3 is TGTGCCAGCAGTTACGATAGAGCCACTGGAAACACCATATATTTT. The V and J genes are TRBV6-5 and TRBJ1-3; D uncertain. Germline loops: CDR1 MNHEY, CDR2 SVGAGI. Trimming took 2 bases from V and 2 from J, leaving 10 bases between them. The CDR3 runs to 15 residues.

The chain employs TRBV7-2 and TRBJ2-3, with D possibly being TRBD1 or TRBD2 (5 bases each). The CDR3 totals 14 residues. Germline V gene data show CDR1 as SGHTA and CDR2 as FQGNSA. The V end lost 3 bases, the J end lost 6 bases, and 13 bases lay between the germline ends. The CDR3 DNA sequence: TGTGCCAGCAGCTTCAGGTACGGGGCGGATACGCAGTATTTT. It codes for CASSFRYGADTQYF.

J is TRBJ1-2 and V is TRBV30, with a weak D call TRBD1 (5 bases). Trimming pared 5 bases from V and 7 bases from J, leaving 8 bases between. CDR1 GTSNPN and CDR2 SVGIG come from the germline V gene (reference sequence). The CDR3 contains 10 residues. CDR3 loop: CAWGGLGYTF. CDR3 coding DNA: TGTGCCTGGGGGGGTCTTGGCTACACCTTC.

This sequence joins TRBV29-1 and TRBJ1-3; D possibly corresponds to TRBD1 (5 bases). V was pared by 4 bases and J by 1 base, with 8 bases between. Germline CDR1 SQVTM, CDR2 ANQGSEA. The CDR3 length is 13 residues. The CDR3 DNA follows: TGCAGCGTTGGGGACTGGTCTGGAAACACCATATATTTT. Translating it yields CSVGDWSGNTIYF.

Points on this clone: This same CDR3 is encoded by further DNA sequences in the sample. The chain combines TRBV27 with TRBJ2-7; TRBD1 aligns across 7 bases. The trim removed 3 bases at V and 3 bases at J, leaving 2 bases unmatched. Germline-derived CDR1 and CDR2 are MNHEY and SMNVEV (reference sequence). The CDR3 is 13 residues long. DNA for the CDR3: TGTGCCAGCAGTTTGGCAGGGGGCTACGAGCAGTACTTC. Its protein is CASSLAGGYEQYF.

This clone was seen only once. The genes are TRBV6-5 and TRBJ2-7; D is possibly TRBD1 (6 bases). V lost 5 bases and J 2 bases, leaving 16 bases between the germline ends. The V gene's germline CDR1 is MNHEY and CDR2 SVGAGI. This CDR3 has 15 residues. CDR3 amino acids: CASSRAGTNAYEQYF. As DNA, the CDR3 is TGTGCCAGCAGTCGAGCCGGGACAAACGCCTACGAGCAGTACTTC.

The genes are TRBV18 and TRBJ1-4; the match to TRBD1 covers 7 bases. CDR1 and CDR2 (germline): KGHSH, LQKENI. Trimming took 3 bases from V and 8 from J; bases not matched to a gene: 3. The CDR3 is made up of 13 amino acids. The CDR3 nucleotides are TGTGCCAGCTCACCCGACAGGGAAGAAAAACTGTTTTTT. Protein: CASSPDREEKLFF.

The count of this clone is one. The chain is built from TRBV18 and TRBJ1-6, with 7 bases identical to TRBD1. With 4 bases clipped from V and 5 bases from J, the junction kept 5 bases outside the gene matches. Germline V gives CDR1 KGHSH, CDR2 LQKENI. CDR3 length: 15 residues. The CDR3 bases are TGTGCCAGCTCACAGGGGGACAGAAATAATTCACCCCTCCACTTT. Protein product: CASSQGDRNNSPLHF.

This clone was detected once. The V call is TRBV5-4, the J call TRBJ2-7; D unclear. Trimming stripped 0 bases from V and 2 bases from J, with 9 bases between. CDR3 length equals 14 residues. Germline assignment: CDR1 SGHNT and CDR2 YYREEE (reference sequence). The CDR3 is CASSLEVTTYEQYF. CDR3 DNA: TGTGCCAGCAGCTTGGAGGTCACTACCTACGAGCAGTACTTC.

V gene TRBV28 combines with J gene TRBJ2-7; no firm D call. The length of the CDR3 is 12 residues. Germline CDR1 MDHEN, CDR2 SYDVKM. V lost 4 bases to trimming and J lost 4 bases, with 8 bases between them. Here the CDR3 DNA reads TGTGCCAGCAGTTCGACACAGTACGAGCAGTACTTC. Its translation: CASSSTQYEQYF.

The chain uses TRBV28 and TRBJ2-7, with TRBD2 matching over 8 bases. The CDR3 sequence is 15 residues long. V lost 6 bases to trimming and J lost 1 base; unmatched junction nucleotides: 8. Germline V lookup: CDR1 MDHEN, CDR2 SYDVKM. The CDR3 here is CASSRLSGSSYEQYF. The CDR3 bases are TGTGCCAGCAGCCGCCTCAGCGGGAGTTCCTACGAGCAGTACTTC.

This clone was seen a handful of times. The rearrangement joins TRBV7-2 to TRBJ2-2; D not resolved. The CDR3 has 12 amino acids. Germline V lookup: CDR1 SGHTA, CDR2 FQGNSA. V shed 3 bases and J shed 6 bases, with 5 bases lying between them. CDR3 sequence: CASSFPPGELFF. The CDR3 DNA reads TGTGCCAGCAGCTTCCCTCCCGGGGAGCTGTTTTTT. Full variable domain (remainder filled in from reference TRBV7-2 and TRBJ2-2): GAGVSQSPSNKVTEKGKDVELRCDPISGHTALYWYRQSLGQGLEFLIYFQGNSAPDKSGLPSDRFSAERTGGSVSTLTIQRTQQEDSAVYLCASSFPPGELFFGEGSRLTVL.

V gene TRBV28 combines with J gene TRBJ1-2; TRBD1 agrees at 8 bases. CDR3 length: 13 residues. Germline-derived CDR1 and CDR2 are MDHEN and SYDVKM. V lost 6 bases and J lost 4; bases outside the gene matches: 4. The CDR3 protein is CASRSTGVYGYTF. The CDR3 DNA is TGTGCCAGCAGATCGACAGGGGTCTATGGCTACACCTTC.

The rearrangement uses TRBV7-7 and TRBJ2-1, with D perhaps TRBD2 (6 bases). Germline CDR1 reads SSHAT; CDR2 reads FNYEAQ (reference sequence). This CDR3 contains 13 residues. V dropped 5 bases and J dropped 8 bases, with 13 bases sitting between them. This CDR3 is CASSPTREYEQFF. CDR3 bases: TGTGCCAGCAGCCCGACTAGAGAATATGAGCAGTTCTTC.

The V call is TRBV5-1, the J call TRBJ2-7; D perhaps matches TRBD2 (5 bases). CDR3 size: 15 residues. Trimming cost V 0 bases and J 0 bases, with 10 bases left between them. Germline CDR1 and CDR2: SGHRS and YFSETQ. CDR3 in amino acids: CASSLALGSSYEQYF. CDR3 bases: TGCGCCAGCAGCTTGGCGCTGGGGAGCTCCTACGAGCAGTACTTC.

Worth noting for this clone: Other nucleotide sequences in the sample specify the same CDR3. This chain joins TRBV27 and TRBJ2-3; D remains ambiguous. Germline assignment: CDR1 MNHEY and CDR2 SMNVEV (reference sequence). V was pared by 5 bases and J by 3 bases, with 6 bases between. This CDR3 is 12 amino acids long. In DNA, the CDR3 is TGTGCCAGCAGTCCGAGTACAGATACGCAGTATTTT. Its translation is CASSPSTDTQYF.

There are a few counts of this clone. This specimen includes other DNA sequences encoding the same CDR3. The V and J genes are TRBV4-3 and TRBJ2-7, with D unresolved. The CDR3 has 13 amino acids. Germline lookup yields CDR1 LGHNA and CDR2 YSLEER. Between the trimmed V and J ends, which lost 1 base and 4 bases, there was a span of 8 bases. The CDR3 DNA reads TGCGCCAGCAGCCAAGGGTTAGGGTACGAGCAGTACTTC. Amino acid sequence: CASSQGLGYEQYF.

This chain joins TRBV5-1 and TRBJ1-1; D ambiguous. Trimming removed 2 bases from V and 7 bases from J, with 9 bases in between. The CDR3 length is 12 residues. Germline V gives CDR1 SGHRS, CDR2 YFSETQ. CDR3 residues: CASSLNSVEAFF. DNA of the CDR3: TGCGCCAGCAGCTTAAATTCAGTTGAAGCTTTCTTT.

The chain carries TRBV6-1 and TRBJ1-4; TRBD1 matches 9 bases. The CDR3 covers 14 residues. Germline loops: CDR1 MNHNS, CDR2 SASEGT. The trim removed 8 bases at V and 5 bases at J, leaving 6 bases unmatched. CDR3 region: CASGGQGENEKLFF. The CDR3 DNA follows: TGTGCCAGCGGGGGACAGGGAGAGAATGAAAAACTGTTTTTT.

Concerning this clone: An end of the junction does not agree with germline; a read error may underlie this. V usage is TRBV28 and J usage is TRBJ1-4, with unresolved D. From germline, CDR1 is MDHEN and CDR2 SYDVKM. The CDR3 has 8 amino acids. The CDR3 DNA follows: TGTGCCAGCAGTTCCCCGCTTTTT. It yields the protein CASSSPLF. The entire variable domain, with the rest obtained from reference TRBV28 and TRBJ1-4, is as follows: DVKVTQSSRYLVKRTGEKVFLECVQDMDHENMFWYRQDPGLGLRLIYFSYDVKMKEKGDIPEGYSVSREKKERFSLILESASTNQTSMYLCASSSPLFGSGTQLSVL.